Below, 15 T cell receptor beta chains from the same sample are listed, as sequenced in a study of shared clonotypes between healthy human individuals. The table came from immunoSEQ multiplex PCR; TCRdb's copy has only in-frame clones and leaves some out. The table has around 2.3 million clones, nearly 97% seen once. The material sequenced was naive CD4+ T cells sorted from blood. Documented subset: CD45RA+ positively selected. All receptors derive from a man younger than 30 in good health.

V gene TRBV14 combines with J gene TRBJ2-7, with D uncertain. CDR3 length: 11 residues. Trimming pared 5 bases from V and 7 bases from J, leaving 9 bases between. Germline CDR1 is SGHDN and CDR2 is FVKESK. CDR3 residues: CASSELGEQYF. The CDR3 DNA reads as TGTGCCAGCAGCGAACTCGGGGAGCAGTACTTC.

Worth noting for this clone: Distinct nucleotide sequences in the sample also encode this CDR3. The rearrangement uses TRBV18 and TRBJ2-7; no clear D gene. The CDR3 length is 11 residues. Looked up from germline, CDR1 is KGHSH and CDR2 is LQKENI. The germline V and J ends were trimmed by 5 bases and 3 bases, with 5 bases remaining between them. The CDR3 coding sequence is TGTGCCAGCTCATCCGGCTACGAGCAGTACTTC. Translation gives CASSSGYEQYF.

This chain uses TRBV9 with TRBJ1-1, with D tentatively TRBD1 (5 bases). The germline gives CDR1 SGDLS, CDR2 YYNGEE. V was clipped by 1 base and J by 0 bases, with 16 bases between them. The CDR3 totals 17 residues. CDR3 in amino acids: CASSVRGSDPLNTEAFF. The CDR3, as DNA: TGTGCCAGCAGCGTACGGGGGTCAGATCCCTTGAACACTGAAGCTTTCTTT.

The V and J genes are TRBV19 and TRBJ2-2, with 8 positions matching TRBD1. The CDR3 spans 16 residues. The V segment lost 5 bases and the J segment 1 base; nucleotides outside the gene matches: 6. Per the germline V gene, CDR1 is LNHDA and CDR2 is SQIVND (reference sequence). In nucleotides, the CDR3 is TGTGCCAGTAGTCGACTCGGACAGGGGAACACCGGGGAGCTGTTTTTT. This encodes CASSRLGQGNTGELFF.

This clone came up once. The chain uses TRBV6-5 and TRBJ2-5, with 8 bases that match TRBD2. CDR3 length: 16 residues. Unmatched junction bases numbered 5, after V lost 0 bases and J lost 2 bases. Per germline, CDR1 MNHEY and CDR2 SVGAGI. CDR3: CASSYSLGGVQETQYF. For the CDR3, the DNA is TGTGCCAGCAGTTACTCCCTCGGGGGGGTACAAGAGACCCAGTACTTC.

Turning to this clone: This CDR3 is also generated by other DNA sequences in the sample. This chain joins TRBV6-5 and TRBJ2-2; no firm D call. Trimming removed 6 bases from V and 5 bases from J, with 4 bases in between. The CDR3 spans 11 residues. Germline assignment: CDR1 MNHEY and CDR2 SVGAGI. The CDR3 spells CASSTTGELFF. CDR3 coding DNA: TGTGCCAGCAGCACGACCGGGGAGCTGTTTTTT.

CDR3 residues: CAWSSLSAWQGGGGYTF. CDR3 nucleotides: TGTGCCTGGAGCTCTCTCTCTGCGTGGCAGGGGGGTGGAGGCTACACCTTC. The chain couples TRBV30 to TRBJ1-2, with 7 bases aligning to TRBD1. The CDR3 loop spans 17 amino acids. The trim removed 3 bases at V and 8 bases at J, leaving 21 bases unmatched. Germline values: CDR1 GTSNPN, CDR2 SVGIG (reference sequence). The complete variable domain, with remaining parts taken from reference TRBV30 and TRBJ1-2, reads SQTIHQWPATLVQPVGSPLSLECTVEGTSNPNLYWYRQAAGRGLQLLFYSVGIGQISSEVPQNLSASRPQDRQFILSSKKLLLSDSGFYLCAWSSLSAWQGGGGYTFGSGTRLTVV.

The chain couples TRBV5-1 to TRBJ2-1, with 9 bases aligning to TRBD2. Germline trimming cut 0 bases from V and 9 bases from J; bases unmatched to any gene: 10. This CDR3 is built from 16 residues. The germline V gene has CDR1 SGHRS and CDR2 YFSETQ. The CDR3 DNA follows: TGCGCCAGCAGCTTGGAGGGAGCGGGAGGTTATAGTGAGCAGTTCTTC. Translation gives CASSLEGAGGYSEQFF.

CDR3 sequence (DNA): TGTGCCAGCAGTAGACAGGGGGCGGCCTACGAGCAGTACTTC. As protein: CASSRQGAAYEQYF. The rearrangement uses TRBV6-1 and TRBJ2-7, with 10 bases aligning to TRBD1. The length of the CDR3 is 14 residues. CDR1 and CDR2 (germline): MNHNS, SASEGT. Trimming at V came to 5 bases and at J to 2 bases, leaving 3 bases not matched to a gene.

With regard to this clone: The identical CDR3 is also encoded by other nucleotide sequences in the sample. This rearrangement joins TRBV5-1 to TRBJ2-4; D call uncertain. Deletions cut 0 bases from V and 1 base from J, with 8 bases between. Germline CDR1 reads SGHRS; CDR2 reads YFSETQ. The CDR3 runs 15 residues. CDR3 amino acids: CASSLEGLAKNIQYF. As DNA, the CDR3 is TGCGCCAGCAGCTTGGAAGGCCTGGCCAAAAACATTCAGTACTTC.

The genes are TRBV19 and TRBJ2-3; D is undetermined. The V and J ends lost 10 bases and 6 bases respectively, with 14 bases between them. CDR1 is LNHDA and CDR2 is SQIVND in the germline V gene (reference sequence). The CDR3 covers 12 residues. The CDR3 here is CATRRGYDTQYF. The CDR3 DNA follows: TGTGCCACTAGGCGAGGATACGATACGCAGTATTTT.

This chain's CDR3 is CASSLGRTGTGLMNEQFF. CDR3 sequence (DNA): TGCGCCAGCAGCTTGGGTCGGACCGGGACAGGGCTGATGAATGAGCAGTTCTTC. The J gene is TRBJ2-1, the V gene TRBV5-1, with 9 bases identical to TRBD1. The CDR3 length is 18 residues. The V gene's germline CDR1 is SGHRS and CDR2 YFSETQ. Trimming removed 0 bases from V and 7 bases from J; junction bases left unmatched: 14. Filled out from reference TRBV5-1 and TRBJ2-1, the complete variable domain reads KAGVTQTPRYLIKTRGQQVTLSCSPISGHRSVSWYQQTPGQGLQFLFEYFSETQRNKGNFPGRFSGRQFSNSRSEMNVSTLELGDSALYLCASSLGRTGTGLMNEQFFGPGTRLTVL.

The DNA of the CDR3 is TGTGCCAGCAGCTTAGTGGGGGAGGACACCGGGGAGCTGTTTTTT. This encodes CASSLVGEDTGELFF. The chain has TRBV7-6 and TRBJ2-2; tentatively, D is TRBD2 (6 bases). Trimming stripped 1 base from V and 3 bases from J, with 9 bases between. The CDR3 is made up of 15 amino acids. In germline, CDR1 is SGHVS, CDR2 FNYEAQ.

The chain recombines TRBV9 with TRBJ1-1; 8 bases align to TRBD1. From germline, CDR1 is SGDLS and CDR2 YYNGEE. Unmatched junction bases numbered 6, after V lost 4 bases and J lost 1 base. The length of the CDR3 is 15 residues. This chain's CDR3 is CASSSRTGPNTEAFF. The CDR3 DNA is TGTGCCAGCAGCTCCCGGACAGGGCCGAACACTGAAGCTTTCTTT.

The chain couples TRBV18 to TRBJ2-3; a weak D match, TRBD1 (5 bases). Germline assignment: CDR1 KGHSH and CDR2 LQKENI. CDR3 length: 14 amino acids. Trimming took 4 bases from V and 4 from J, leaving 12 bases between them. The CDR3 is CASSLGLGADTQYF. The CDR3, as DNA: TGTGCCAGCTCACTCGGGCTAGGGGCAGATACGCAGTATTTT.